These T cell receptor beta chains were read from a single sample in a study of blood T cell repertoires in COVID-19. Sequencing used immunoSEQ multiplex PCR; TCRdb keeps in-frame clones, though not all of them. The data show around 300,000 clones, 75% to 90% seen once. The sequencing input was peripheral blood. Receptor source: a woman aged 65 to 85 with acute or convalescent COVID-19. Both conserved end residues are part of each CDR3. Fields, in order: clone size, D gene, J gene, V gene, CDR3 protein, CDR3 DNA. D genes are given only for firm matches. The size entry is marked missing in some rows and otherwise reads once, few, many or a size class.

.	.	TRBJ2-5	TRBV3-1/TRBV3-2	CASSQAHREETQYF	TGTGCCAGCAGCCAAGCACACAGAGAAGAGACCCAGTACTTC
few	.	TRBJ1-2	TRBV27	CASRKGSANYGYTF	TGTGCCAGCAGGAAGGGGTCAGCTAACTATGGCTACACCTTC
.	TRBD2	TRBJ2-1	TRBV4-1	CASSQGLADSNEQFF	TGCGCCAGCAGCCAAGGACTAGCGGATAGCAATGAGCAGTTCTTC
once	.	TRBJ1-1	TRBV5-1	CASSLESGNTEAFF	TGCGCCAGCAGCTTGGAGTCCGGGAACACTGAAGCTTTCTTT
.	.	TRBJ2-6	TRBV7-3	CASSLGLSGANVLTF	TGTGCCAGCAGCTTAGGGCTCTCTGGGGCCAACGTCCTGACTTTC
.	.	TRBJ2-7	TRBV6-5	CASSYLTGSYEQYF	TGTGCCAGCAGTTACCTGACGGGGTCCTACGAGCAGTACTTC
.	TRBD1	TRBJ2-5	TRBV11-2	CASSKQGQETQYF	TGTGCCAGCAGCAAACAGGGGCAAGAGACCCAGTACTTC
few	.	TRBJ1-5	TRBV14	CASSQAGDQPQHF	TGTGCCAGCAGCCAAGCCGGGGATCAGCCCCAGCATTTT
.	TRBD1	TRBJ1-2	TRBV4-2	CASSSTGANYGYTF	TGTGCCAGCAGCTCCACAGGGGCTAACTATGGCTACACCTTC
.	.	TRBJ2-3	TRBV9	CASSPTGLSDTQYF	TGTGCCAGCAGCCCCACGGGACTTTCAGATACGCAGTATTTT
few	TRBD2	TRBJ2-1	TRBV19	CASIPGRGGRGEQFF	TGTGCCAGTATCCCGGGGCGGGGGGGCCGTGGTGAGCAGTTCTTC
once	TRBD1	TRBJ1-4	TRBV7-8	CASRDKDRDNEKLFF	TGTGCCAGCAGGGATAAGGACAGGGATAATGAAAAACTGTTTTTT
.	TRBD1	TRBJ1-2	TRBV19	CASWDRAVSNYGYTF	TGTGCCAGCTGGGACAGGGCTGTTTCTAACTATGGCTACACCTTC
.	TRBD2	TRBJ2-3	TRBV10-3	CAISAGSGGTDTQYF	TGTGCCATCAGTGCGGGTAGCGGGGGCACAGATACGCAGTATTTT
.	TRBD1	TRBJ2-7	TRBV15	CATSPDRGPYEQYF	TGTGCCACCAGCCCTGACAGGGGGCCGTACGAGCAGTACTTC
.	TRBD1	TRBJ2-5	TRBV5-4	CASSHGTEKTVETQYF	TGTGCCAGCAGCCACGGGACAGAGAAAACCGTGGAGACCCAGTACTTC
.	.	TRBJ1-2	TRBV6-5	CASSAVGRGWDGYTF	TGTGCCAGCAGCGCGGTCGGTCGGGGGTGGGATGGCTACACCTTC
.	TRBD1	TRBJ1-2	TRBV9	CASSAGTGRTNYGYTF	TGTGCCAGCAGCGCCGGGACAGGGAGAACTAACTATGGCTACACCTTC
.	TRBD1	TRBJ1-2	TRBV6-5	CASRWRQGSLTF	TGTGCCAGCAGATGGAGACAGGGTAGTCTCACCTTC
once	.	TRBJ2-7	TRBV7-7	CASSLVVGDEQYF	TGTGCCAGCAGCTTAGTGGTAGGGGACGAGCAGTACTTC
.	TRBD2	TRBJ2-7	TRBV9	CASSERSSGYSYEQYF	TGTGCCAGCAGCGAGCGATCTAGCGGGTACTCCTACGAGCAGTACTTC